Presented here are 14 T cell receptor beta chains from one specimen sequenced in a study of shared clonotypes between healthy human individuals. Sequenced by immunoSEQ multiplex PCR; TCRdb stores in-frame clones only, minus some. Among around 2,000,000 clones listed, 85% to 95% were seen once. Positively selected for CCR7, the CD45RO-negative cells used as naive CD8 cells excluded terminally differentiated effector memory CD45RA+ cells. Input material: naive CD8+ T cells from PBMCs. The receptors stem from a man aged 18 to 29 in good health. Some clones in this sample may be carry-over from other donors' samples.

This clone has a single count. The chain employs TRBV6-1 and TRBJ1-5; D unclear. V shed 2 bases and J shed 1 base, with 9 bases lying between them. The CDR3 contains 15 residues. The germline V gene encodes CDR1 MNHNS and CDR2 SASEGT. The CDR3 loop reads CASSEFSLSNQPQHF. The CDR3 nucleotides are TGTGCCAGCAGTGAATTCAGTCTCAGCAATCAGCCCCAGCATTTT.

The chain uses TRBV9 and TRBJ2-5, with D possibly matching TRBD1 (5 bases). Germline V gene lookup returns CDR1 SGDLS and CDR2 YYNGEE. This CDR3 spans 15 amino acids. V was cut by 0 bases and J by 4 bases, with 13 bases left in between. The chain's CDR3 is CASSVAGASGETQYF. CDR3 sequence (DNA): TGTGCCAGCAGCGTAGCTGGGGCGTCAGGAGAGACCCAGTACTTC.

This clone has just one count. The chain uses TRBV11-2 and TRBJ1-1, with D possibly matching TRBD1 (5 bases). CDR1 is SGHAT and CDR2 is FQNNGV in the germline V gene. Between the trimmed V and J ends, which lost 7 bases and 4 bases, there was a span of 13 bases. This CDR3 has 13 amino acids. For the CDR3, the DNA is TGTGCCAGCATCCTCTGGGGGGGCACTGAAGCTTTCTTT. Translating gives CASILWGGTEAFF.

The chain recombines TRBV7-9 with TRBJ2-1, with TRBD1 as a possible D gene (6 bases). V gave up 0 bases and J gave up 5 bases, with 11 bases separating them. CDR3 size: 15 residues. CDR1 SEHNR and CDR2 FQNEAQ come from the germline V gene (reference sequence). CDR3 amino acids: CASSLATQGNNEQFF. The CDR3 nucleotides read TGTGCCAGCAGCTTAGCGACCCAGGGGAACAATGAGCAGTTCTTC.

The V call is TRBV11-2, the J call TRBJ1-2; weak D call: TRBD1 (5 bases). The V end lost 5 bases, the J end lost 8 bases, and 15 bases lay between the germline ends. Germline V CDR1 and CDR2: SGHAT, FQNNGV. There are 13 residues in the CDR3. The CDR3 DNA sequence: TGTGCCAGCAGCACAGACAGCCGGGACGGCTACACCTTC. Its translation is CASSTDSRDGYTF. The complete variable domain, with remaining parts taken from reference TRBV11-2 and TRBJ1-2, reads EAGVAQSPRYKIIEKRQSVAFWCNPISGHATLYWYQQILGQGPKLLIQFQNNGVVDDSQLPKDRFSAERLKGVDSTLKIQPAKLEDSAVYLCASSTDSRDGYTFGSGTRLTVV.

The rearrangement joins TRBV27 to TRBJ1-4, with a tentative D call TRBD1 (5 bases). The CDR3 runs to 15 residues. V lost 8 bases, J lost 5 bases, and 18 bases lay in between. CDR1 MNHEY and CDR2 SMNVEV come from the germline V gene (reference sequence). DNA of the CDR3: TGTGCCAGCTCATACGAGGGGATGGGCAATGAAAAACTGTTTTTT. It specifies CASSYEGMGNEKLFF.

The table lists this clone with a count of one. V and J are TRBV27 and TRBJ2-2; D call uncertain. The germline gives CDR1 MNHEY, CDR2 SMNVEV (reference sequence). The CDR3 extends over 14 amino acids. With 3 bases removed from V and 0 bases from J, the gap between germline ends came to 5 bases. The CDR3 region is CASSLQPNTGELFF. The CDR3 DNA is TGTGCCAGCAGTTTGCAGCCGAACACCGGGGAGCTGTTTTTT.

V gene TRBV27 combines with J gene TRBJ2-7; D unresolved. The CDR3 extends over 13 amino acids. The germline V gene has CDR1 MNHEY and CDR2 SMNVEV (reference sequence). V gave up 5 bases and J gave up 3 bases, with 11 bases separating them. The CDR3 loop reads CASSRVGNYEQYF. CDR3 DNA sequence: TGTGCCAGCAGTAGGGTAGGTAACTACGAGCAGTACTTC.

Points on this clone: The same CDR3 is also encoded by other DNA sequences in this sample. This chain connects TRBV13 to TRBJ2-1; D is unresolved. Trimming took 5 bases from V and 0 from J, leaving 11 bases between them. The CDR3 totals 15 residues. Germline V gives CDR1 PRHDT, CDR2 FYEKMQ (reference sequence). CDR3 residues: CASSLGRSSYNEQFF. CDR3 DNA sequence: TGTGCCAGCAGCCTTGGACGTAGCTCCTACAATGAGCAGTTCTTC. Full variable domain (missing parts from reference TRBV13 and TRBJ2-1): AAGVIQSPRHLIKEKRETATLKCYPIPRHDTVYWYQQGPGQDPQFLISFYEKMQSDKGSIPDRFSAQQFSDYHSELNMSSLELGDSALYFCASSLGRSSYNEQFFGPGTRLTVL.

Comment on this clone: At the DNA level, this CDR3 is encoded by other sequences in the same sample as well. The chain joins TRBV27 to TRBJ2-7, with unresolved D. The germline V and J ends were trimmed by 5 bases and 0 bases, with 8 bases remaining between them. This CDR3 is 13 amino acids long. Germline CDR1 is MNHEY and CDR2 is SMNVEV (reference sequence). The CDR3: CASSPSSSYEQYF. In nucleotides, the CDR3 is TGTGCCAGCAGTCCATCAAGCTCCTACGAGCAGTACTTC.

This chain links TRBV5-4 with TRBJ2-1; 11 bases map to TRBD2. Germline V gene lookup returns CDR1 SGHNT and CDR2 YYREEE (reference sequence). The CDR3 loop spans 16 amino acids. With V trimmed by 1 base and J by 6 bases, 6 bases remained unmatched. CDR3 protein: CASSLWLAGGRNEQFF. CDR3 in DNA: TGTGCCAGCAGCTTGTGGCTAGCGGGAGGACGCAATGAGCAGTTCTTC.

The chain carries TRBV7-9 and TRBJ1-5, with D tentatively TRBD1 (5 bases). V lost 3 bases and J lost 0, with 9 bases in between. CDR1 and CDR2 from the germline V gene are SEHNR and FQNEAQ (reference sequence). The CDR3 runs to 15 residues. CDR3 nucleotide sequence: TGTGCCAGCAGCTTGCAGGGCGATAGCAATCAGCCCCAGCATTTT. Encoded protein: CASSLQGDSNQPQHF.

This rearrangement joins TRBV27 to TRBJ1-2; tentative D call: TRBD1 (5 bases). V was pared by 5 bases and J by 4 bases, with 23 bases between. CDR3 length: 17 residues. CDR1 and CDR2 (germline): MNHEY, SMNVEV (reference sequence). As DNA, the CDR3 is TGTGCCAGCAGTACGGACCCCGGGACGGAGTCGTTCTATGGCTACACCTTC. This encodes CASSTDPGTESFYGYTF.

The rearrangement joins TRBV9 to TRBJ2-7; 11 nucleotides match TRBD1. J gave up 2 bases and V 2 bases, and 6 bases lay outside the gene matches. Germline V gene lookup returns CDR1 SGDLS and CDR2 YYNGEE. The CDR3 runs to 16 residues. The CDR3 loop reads CASSVSRDRGTYEQYF. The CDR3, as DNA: TGTGCCAGCAGCGTCTCAAGGGACAGGGGGACCTACGAGCAGTACTTC.